This T cell receptor beta chain came from a study of OX40 agonist ivuxolimab in advanced cancers. Germline V gene lookup returns CDR1 SGDLS and CDR2 YYNGEE. The V end lost 4 bases, the J end lost 1 base, and 10 bases lay between the germline ends. The CDR3 spans 14 residues. The protocol was immunoSEQ multiplex PCR, while the TCRdb copy is restricted to in-frame clones and leaves out a portion. The sample consists of just under 65,000 clones, roughly 81% of them appearing once. The material was CD4+ or CD8+ T cells sorted from blood, obtained in a trial of the OX40 agonist ivuxolimab. The receptor was isolated from an adult with an advanced solid tumor such as melanoma, head and neck, liver or kidney cancer. The chain couples TRBV9 to TRBJ2-3, with D possibly TRBD1 on 5 matching bases. CDR3 in amino acids: CASSPQTGTDTQYF. The CDR3 nucleotides are TGTGCCAGCAGCCCCCAGACAGGCACAGATACGCAGTATTTT.